The rows below give T cell receptor beta chains drawn from one sample of a study of T cell responses to AZD1222 COVID-19 vaccine. TCRdb keeps only in-frame clones here, not all; method: immunoSEQ multiplex PCR. The data contain approximately 150,000 clones, approximately 90% of them singletons. The specimen comprised peripheral blood, sampled 28 days after the second AZD1222 dose. Every receptor here comes from an adult who received the AZD1222 COVID-19 vaccine. CDR3s include the opening cysteine and the closing phenylalanine or tryptophan. A D gene is named only where the DNA matches it firmly.

CDR3 length | D gene | V gene | CDR3 protein
15 | . | TRBV28 | CASSLEGGPNTEAFF
14 | . | TRBV3-1/TRBV3-2 | CASSPKGGNYGYTF
13 | . | TRBV2 | CASSDAGSYGYTF
14 | . | TRBV4-2 | CASSQERVQETQYF
14 | . | TRBV18 | CASSPPASPYEQYF
15 | . | TRBV11-2 | CASSLVGRRNEKLFF
14 | TRBD2 | TRBV7-2 | CASSPSGRAYEQYF
15 | . | TRBV11-2 | CASSLGSGYGEKLFF
14 | TRBD1 | TRBV18 | CASSPRTGGTEAFF
15 | . | TRBV6-5 | CASSYGTTGTDTQYF
13 | TRBD1 | TRBV4-1 | CASSQGQGWEQYF
19 | TRBD1 | TRBV10-3 | CAISESTQGASRLNTEAFF
14 | . | TRBV5-1 | CASSEDSPNQPQHF
14 | . | TRBV4-1 | CASSQENRVEKLFF
14 | TRBD1 | TRBV5-8 | CASSSGQGIWGYTF
15 | . | TRBV15 | CATSRETAPGNTIYF
16 | . | TRBV4-1 | CASSQTHKATNEKLFF
12 | . | TRBV28 | CASSPRSDTQYF
15 | . | TRBV4-3 | CASSQALGGGQPQHF
14 | TRBD1 | TRBV7-2 | CASSLGDRRQTQYF
11 | . | TRBV25-1 | CASSANYGYTF
15 | TRBD1 | TRBV2 | CASSDPGGRNSPLHF
15 | . | TRBV7-2 | CASSPLEGVGNEQFF